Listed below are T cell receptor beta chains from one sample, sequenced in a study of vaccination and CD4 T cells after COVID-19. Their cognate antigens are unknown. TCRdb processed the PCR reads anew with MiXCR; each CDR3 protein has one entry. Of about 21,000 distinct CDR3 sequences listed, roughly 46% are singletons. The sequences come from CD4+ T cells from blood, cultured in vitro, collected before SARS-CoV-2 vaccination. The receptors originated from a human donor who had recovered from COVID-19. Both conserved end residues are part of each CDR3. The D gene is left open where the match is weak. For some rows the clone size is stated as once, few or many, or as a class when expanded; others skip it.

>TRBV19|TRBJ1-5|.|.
CASRRQVYSNQPQHF
TGTGCCAGTAGGCGACAGGTTTATAGCAATCAGCCCCAGCATTTT
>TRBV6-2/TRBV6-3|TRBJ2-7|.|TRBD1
CASRLEQGVSYEQYF
TGTGCCAGCAGACTCGAACAGGGGGTCTCCTACGAGCAGTACTTC
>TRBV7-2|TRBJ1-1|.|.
CASSLGSGNTEAFF
TGTGCCAGCAGCTTAGGGTCGGGGAACACTGAAGCTTTCTTT
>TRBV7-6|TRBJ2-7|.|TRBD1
CASSHSAPGQGHEQYF
TGTGCCAGCAGCCACTCGGCCCCGGGACAGGGACACGAGCAGTACTTC
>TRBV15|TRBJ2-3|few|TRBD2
CATSRGKRLAGGTDTQYF
TGTGCCACCAGCAGGGGAAAGAGACTAGCGGGGGGCACAGATACGCAGTATTTT
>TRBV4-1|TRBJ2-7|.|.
CASSQVPEEQYF
TGCGCCAGCAGCCAAGTGCCGGAGGAACAGTACTTC
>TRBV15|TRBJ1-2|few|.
CATSREGPEYGYTF
TGTGCCACCAGCAGAGAAGGGCCAGAGTATGGCTACACCTTC
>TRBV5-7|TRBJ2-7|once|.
CASLAGTSAYEQYF
TGTGCCAGCCTCGCCGGGACATCCGCCTACGAGCAGTACTTC
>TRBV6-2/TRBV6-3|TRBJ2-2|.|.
CASSYSGGRELFF
TGTGCCAGCAGCTACTCCGGGGGCCGGGAGCTGTTTTTT
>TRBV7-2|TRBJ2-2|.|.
CASSLEPATGELFF
TGTGCCAGCAGCTTAGAGCCAGCCACCGGGGAGCTGTTTTTT
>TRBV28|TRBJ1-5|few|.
CASTPYSNQPQHF
TGTGCCAGCACTCCGTATAGCAATCAGCCCCAGCATTTT
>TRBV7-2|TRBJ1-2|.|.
CASSLVSGSGYTF
TGTGCCAGCAGCTTGGTGTCGGGATCGGGCTACACCTTC
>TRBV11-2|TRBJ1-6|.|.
CASSPLSGYNSPLHF
TGTGCCAGCAGTCCCCTTTCAGGTTATAATTCACCCCTCCACTTT
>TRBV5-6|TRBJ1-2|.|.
CASSLGLYYGYTF
TGTGCCAGCAGCTTAGGGCTTTACTATGGCTACACCTTC
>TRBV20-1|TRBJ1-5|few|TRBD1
CSARTPGGQGNQPQHF
TGCAGTGCTAGAACCCCCGGAGGACAGGGAAATCAGCCCCAGCATTTT
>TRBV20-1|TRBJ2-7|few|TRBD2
CSAGTPGGVSYEQYF
TGCAGTGCAGGCACCCCGGGGGGAGTGTCCTACGAGCAGTACTTC
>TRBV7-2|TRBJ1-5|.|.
CASSPQPSGTQHF
TGTGCCAGCAGCCCCCAGCCCTCCGGTACCCAGCATTTT
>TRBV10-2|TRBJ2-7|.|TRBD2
CASSEWAGAGYEQYF
TGCGCCAGCAGTGAGTGGGCGGGAGCGGGCTACGAGCAGTACTTC
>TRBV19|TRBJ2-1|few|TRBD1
CASSIGRGPNEQFF
TGTGCCAGTAGTATCGGCAGGGGGCCCAATGAGCAGTTCTTC
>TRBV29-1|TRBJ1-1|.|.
CSVEARVRVETEAFF
TGCAGCGTTGAGGCGAGGGTGAGGGTGGAGACTGAAGCTTTCTTT
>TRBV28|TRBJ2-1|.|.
CASSLAGAPYNEQFF
TGTGCCAGCAGTTTAGCAGGGGCCCCCTACAATGAGCAGTTCTTC
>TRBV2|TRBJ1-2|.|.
CASSSSRTTYGYTF
TGTGCCAGCAGCTCCAGCAGAACTACCTATGGCTACACCTTC
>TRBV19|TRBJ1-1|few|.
CASSTTGNTEAFF
TGTGCCAGTAGCACGACGGGGAACACTGAAGCTTTCTTT
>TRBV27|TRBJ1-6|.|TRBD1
CASSLYIGGQWSSYNSPLHF
TGTGCCAGCAGTTTATATATAGGGGGACAGTGGAGCTCCTATAATTCACCCCTCCACTTT
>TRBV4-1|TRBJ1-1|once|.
CASSQGAQRHTEAFF
TGCGCCAGCAGCCAAGGGGCACAACGTCACACTGAAGCTTTCTTT
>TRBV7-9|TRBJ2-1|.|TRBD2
CASSWGRERGASSYNEQFF
TGTGCCAGCAGCTGGGGTCGCGAGCGGGGGGCGAGCTCCTACAATGAGCAGTTCTTC
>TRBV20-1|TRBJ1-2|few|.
CSALPRPVHYGYTF
TGCAGTGCGCTTCCTAGACCGGTTCACTATGGCTACACCTTC
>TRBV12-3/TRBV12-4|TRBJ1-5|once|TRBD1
CASSFGGQGVQPQHF
TGTGCCAGCAGTTTTGGGGGACAGGGGGTTCAGCCCCAGCATTTT
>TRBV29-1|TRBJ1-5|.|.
CSAAEGGGPQHF
TGCAGCGCCGCCGAGGGCGGAGGGCCCCAGCATTTT
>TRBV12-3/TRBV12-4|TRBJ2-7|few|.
CASSLLGLQYF
TGTGCCAGCAGTTTATTGGGTTTGCAGTACTTC
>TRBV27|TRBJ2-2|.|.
CASSFQGSGELFF
TGTGCCAGCAGTTTCCAGGGGTCCGGGGAGCTGTTTTTT
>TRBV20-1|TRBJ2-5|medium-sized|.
CSARTGGETQYF
TGCAGTGCTAGAACAGGTGGGGAGACCCAGTACTTC
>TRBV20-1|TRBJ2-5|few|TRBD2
CSVRTSGRETQYF
TGCAGTGTTCGGACTAGCGGGAGGGAGACCCAGTACTTC
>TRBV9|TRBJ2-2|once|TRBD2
CASSAVAGGPSGELFF
TGTGCCAGCAGCGCCGTAGCGGGGGGGCCCAGCGGGGAGCTGTTTTTT
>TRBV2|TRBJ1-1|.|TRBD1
CASSGQGVNTEAFF
TGTGCCAGCAGTGGACAGGGGGTGAACACTGAAGCTTTCTTT
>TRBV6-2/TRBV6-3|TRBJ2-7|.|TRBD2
CASSSWLLAGGQTYEQYF
TGTGCCAGCAGTTCCTGGTTACTAGCGGGAGGCCAAACCTACGAGCAGTACTTC
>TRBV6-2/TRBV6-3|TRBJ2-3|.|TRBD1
CASSQQGVADTQYF
TGTGCCAGCAGCCAACAGGGGGTGGCAGATACGCAGTATTTT
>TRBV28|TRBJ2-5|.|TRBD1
CASSLMGQGQETQYF
TGTGCCAGCAGTTTAATGGGACAGGGGCAAGAGACCCAGTACTTC
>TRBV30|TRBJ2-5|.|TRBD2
CAWKRGGGETQYF
TGTGCCTGGAAACGGGGCGGGGGAGAGACCCAGTACTTC
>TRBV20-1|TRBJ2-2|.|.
CSARDEGANGELFF
TGCAGTGCTAGAGATGAAGGGGCCAACGGGGAGCTGTTTTTT
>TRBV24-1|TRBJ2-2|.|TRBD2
CATSDRAPGTSGTGPGELFF
TGTGCCACCAGTGACAGAGCCCCCGGGACTAGCGGGACAGGACCCGGGGAGCTGTTTTTT
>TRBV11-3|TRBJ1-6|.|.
CASSSRADYNSPLHF
TGTGCCAGCAGCAGCAGGGCGGACTATAATTCACCCCTCCACTTT
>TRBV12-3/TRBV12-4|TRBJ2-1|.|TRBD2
CASSPGTSSNEQFF
TGTGCCAGCAGTCCCGGGACTAGCTCCAATGAGCAGTTCTTC
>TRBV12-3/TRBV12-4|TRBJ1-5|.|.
CASSNYLQPQHF
TGTGCCAGCAGCAACTACCTCCAGCCCCAGCATTTT
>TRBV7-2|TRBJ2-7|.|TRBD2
CASSLARVSGLNEQYF
TGTGCCAGCAGCTTAGCGCGGGTTAGCGGGCTCAACGAGCAGTACTTC
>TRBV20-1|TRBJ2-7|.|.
CSARTSGSPGEQYF
TGCAGTGCTAGAACGAGCGGCAGTCCGGGTGAGCAGTACTTC
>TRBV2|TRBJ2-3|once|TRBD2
CASSEVAGGPSSTDTQYF
TGTGCCAGCAGTGAAGTAGCGGGGGGACCCTCTAGCACAGATACGCAGTATTTT
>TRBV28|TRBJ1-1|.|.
CASSLDPARMGTEAFF
TGTGCCAGCAGTTTAGACCCGGCCCGAATGGGAACTGAAGCTTTCTTT
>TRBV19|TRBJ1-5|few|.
CASSIVGASNQPQHF
TGTGCCAGTAGTATAGTGGGGGCATCTAATCAGCCCCAGCATTTT
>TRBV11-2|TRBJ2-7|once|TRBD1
CASSLDRTGGGEQYF
TGTGCCAGCAGCTTAGATCGGACAGGGGGAGGCGAGCAGTACTTC
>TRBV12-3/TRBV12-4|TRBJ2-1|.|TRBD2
CASSLARTSGHNEQFF
TGTGCCAGCAGTTTAGCGCGGACTAGCGGTCACAATGAGCAGTTCTTC
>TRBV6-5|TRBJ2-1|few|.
CASSYLGRRSSSYNEQFF
TGTGCCAGCAGTTACTTGGGTCGGCGATCGAGTTCCTACAATGAGCAGTTCTTC
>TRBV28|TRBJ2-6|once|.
CASSKTGTGANVLTF
TGTGCCAGCAGCAAAACAGGGACCGGGGCCAACGTCCTGACTTTC
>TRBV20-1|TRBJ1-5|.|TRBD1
CSARSGQGSGRPQHF
TGCAGTGCTAGATCGGGACAGGGATCGGGGAGGCCCCAGCATTTT
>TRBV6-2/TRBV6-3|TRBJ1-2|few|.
CASTRGTEHYGYTF
TGTGCCAGCACCCGGGGGACCGAGCACTATGGCTACACCTTC
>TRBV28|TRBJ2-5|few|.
CASSFSAGRNQETQYF
TGTGCCAGCAGTTTTTCGGCAGGGAGGAACCAAGAGACCCAGTACTTC
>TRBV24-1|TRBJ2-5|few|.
CATSDLQFEKGSGERTQYF
TGTGCCACCAGTGATTTGCAATTTGAGAAGGGGAGCGGAGAAAGGACCCAGTACTTC
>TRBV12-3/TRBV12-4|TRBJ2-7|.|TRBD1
CASSDRGREQYF
TGTGCCAGCAGCGACAGGGGACGCGAGCAGTACTTC
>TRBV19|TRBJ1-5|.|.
CASSIDRGANQPQHF
TGTGCCAGTAGTATAGATAGGGGGGCAAATCAGCCCCAGCATTTT
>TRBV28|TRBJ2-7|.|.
CASSSLSYEQYF
TGTGCCAGCTCATCCCTCTCCTACGAGCAGTACTTC